This T cell receptor beta chain comes out of a study of control samples from healthy donors and cancer patients. Some clones are missing from TCRdb's copy, which holds only in-frame ones; the method was immunoSEQ multiplex PCR. The sample holds 100,000 to 150,000 clones; approximately 87% are singletons and the top ten take about 12%. This CDR3 has 12 amino acids. In germline, CDR1 is SNHLY, CDR2 FYNNEI. Trimming stripped 10 bases from V and 1 base from J, with 11 bases between. This clone was picked up one time. Material: blood. V gene TRBV2 combines with J gene TRBJ2-7; TRBD2 might be the D (5 bases). The sequence derives from a man younger than 40 in good health. The DNA of the CDR3 is TGTGCCATCGGACTCGGATCCTACGAGCAGTACTTC. Translated: CAIGLGSYEQYF.